The TCR beta chain described here comes from a study of OX40 agonist ivuxolimab in advanced cancers. Study in general: Therapy given before enrollment (anti-PD-1, anti-PD-L1 or anti-CTLA-4) was allowed, and around 41% had some.

The length of the CDR3 is 13 residues. Between the trimmed V and J ends, which lost 4 bases and 1 base, there was a span of 7 bases. CDR1 MNHEY and CDR2 SVGAGI come from the germline V gene. The protocol was immunoSEQ multiplex PCR, while the TCRdb copy is restricted to in-frame clones and leaves out a portion. The sample consists of over 15,000 clones, around 67% of them appearing once. This clone was observed once. This receptor was taken from an adult with an advanced solid tumor such as melanoma, head and neck, liver or kidney cancer. The sequencing here drew on CD4+ or CD8+ T cells sorted from blood, taken in a trial of the OX40 agonist ivuxolimab. V and J are TRBV6-5 and TRBJ1-1; possibly TRBD1 for D (6 bases). The CDR3: CASSLQGNTEAFF. CDR3 nucleotides: TGTGCCAGCAGTTTACAGGGGAACACTGAAGCTTTCTTT.